A selection of T cell receptor beta chains follows, all from one sample in a study of OX40 agonist ivuxolimab in advanced cancers. Clones were sequenced by immunoSEQ multiplex PCR, and TCRdb holds only the in-frame ones, with some missing. Among roughly 20,000 clones listed, around 83% were seen once. The sample was CD4+ or CD8+ T cells sorted from blood, taken in a trial of the OX40 agonist ivuxolimab. These receptors all come from an adult with an advanced solid tumor such as melanoma, head and neck, liver or kidney cancer. The CDR3 runs from the conserved cysteine through the conserved F or W.

v_call	j_call	cdr3_aa
TRBV29-1	TRBJ2-1	CSVRLAGGNEQFF
TRBV21-1	TRBJ2-4	CASILVVADRGGPKNIQYF
TRBV2	TRBJ2-5	CASSEGGTGLTQYF
TRBV7-9	TRBJ2-1	CASSRPYPSGRYNEQFF
TRBV30	TRBJ2-7	CAWRAGTGGVEQYF
TRBV4-2	TRBJ1-5	CASSQEEGLSNQPQHF
TRBV6-4	TRBJ1-5	CASSERSNQPQHF
TRBV4-3	TRBJ1-3	CASSQEYISGNTIYF
TRBV7-9	TRBJ2-1	CASSPPVRSGPRDEQFF
TRBV28	TRBJ2-7	CASSFAASYEQYF
TRBV9	TRBJ2-3	CASSEGAGPVTDTQYF
TRBV6-1	TRBJ2-7	CASSEKRGLAPHEQYF
TRBV29-1	TRBJ2-1	CSVWGGYNEQFF
TRBV28	TRBJ2-7	CASRGPPEIGYF
TRBV15	TRBJ2-3	CATSGTFGRTDTQYF
TRBV19	TRBJ1-2	CASSPGSIGYTF
TRBV9	TRBJ2-7	CASSPTSSYEQYF
TRBV4-3	TRBJ2-7	CASSQSQGGYEQYF
TRBV27	TRBJ2-1	CATGTSGYNEQFF
TRBV4-1	TRBJ1-1	CASRDEGGRNTEAFF
TRBV7-9	TRBJ2-3	CASSFPIKGLTLTDTQYF
TRBV28	TRBJ2-7	CASSLSPYEQYF
TRBV27	TRBJ2-1	CASSLSAYNEQFF
TRBV5-4	TRBJ1-1	CASSLMGPGGTEAFF
TRBV7-9	TRBJ1-3	CASSPTRGRNTIYF
TRBV6-4	TRBJ2-3	CASSDSPSGRDTQYF
TRBV19	TRBJ2-7	CASSIDLETYEQYF
TRBV30	TRBJ2-5	CAWSAGLANQETQYF
TRBV7-2	TRBJ2-4	CASSLVGRLAKNIQYF
TRBV27	TRBJ2-1	CASSTGQGVNEQFF
TRBV6-5	TRBJ2-3	CASSILVADTQYF
TRBV19	TRBJ2-1	CASSSSSLDEQFF
TRBV27	TRBJ2-2	CASSFTYQGAKDTGELFF
TRBV7-9	TRBJ2-7	CASSSPSYEQYF
TRBV11-2	TRBJ2-1	CASSPYPREQFF
TRBV4-3	TRBJ2-1	CASSQDRVRASGSRSSYNEQFF
TRBV5-8	TRBJ2-4	CASSIFSGKAKNIQYF
TRBV5-4	TRBJ2-3	CASRLAVGSTDTQYF
TRBV9	TRBJ2-3	CASSPRAGSPDTQYF
TRBV27	TRBJ1-4	CASFGAREKLFF
TRBV28	TRBJ1-2	CASSLTGLGYGYTF
TRBV4-3	TRBJ1-2	CASSPTGGYGYGYTF
TRBV6-6	TRBJ2-1	CASSYTSGRANEQFF
TRBV7-9	TRBJ2-1	CASSPPTSGSNNEQFF
TRBV9	TRBJ1-4	CASSVGSGYEKLFF
TRBV4-3	TRBJ2-7	CASSQDLGFAYEQYF
TRBV27	TRBJ2-3	CASSLSPSVDTQYF
TRBV29-1	TRBJ1-2	CSALCLQGNGNYGYTF
TRBV7-6	TRBJ2-1	CASTTGLAVYNEQFF
TRBV4-2	TRBJ2-3	CASSQGYGDGTDTQYF
TRBV5-1	TRBJ2-5	CASSLERRVGETQYF
TRBV9	TRBJ1-3	CASSVSQSSGNTIYF
TRBV28	TRBJ1-5	CASSFSRAGAPSNQPQHF
TRBV30	TRBJ2-4	CAWRAGRDIQYF
TRBV27	TRBJ2-2	CASSLLPLPRELFF
TRBV30	TRBJ1-1	CAWIWVGNTEAFF
TRBV21-1	TRBJ2-1	CASSKLRRDLYNEQFF
TRBV9	TRBJ2-1	CASSARTEFGEQFF